The 27 T cell receptor beta chains below come from one sample, sequenced in a study of blood T cell repertoires in COVID-19. Clones were sequenced by immunoSEQ multiplex PCR, and TCRdb holds only the in-frame ones, with some missing. Among 150,000 to 200,000 clones listed, roughly 87% were seen once. The sequenced sample was PBMCs or T cells enriched from blood (not recorded which). These receptors all stem from a human donor with acute COVID-19. The donor label of this sample is uncertain.

J is TRBJ2-3 and V is TRBV7-9; 8 bases agree with TRBD1. Per germline, CDR1 SEHNR and CDR2 FQNEAQ (reference sequence). This CDR3 is built from 15 residues. The junction had 8 bases not matched to a gene; V was cut back by 3 bases and J by 6 bases. CDR3 coding DNA: TGTGCCAGCAGCTTGGGGCAGGGGGCGCAGGATACGCAGTATTTT. It is translated as CASSLGQGAQDTQYF.

The chain uses TRBV5-1 and TRBJ1-4; TRBD1 agrees at 8 bases. The CDR3 loop spans 16 amino acids. The germline V gene has CDR1 SGHRS and CDR2 YFSETQ. J lost 0 bases, V lost 4 bases, and 5 bases had no gene match. The CDR3: CASSPGQVATNEKLFF. The CDR3 DNA sequence: TGCGCCAGCAGCCCGGGACAGGTTGCAACTAATGAAAAACTGTTTTTT.

This clone occurred once. V gene TRBV10-2 combines with J gene TRBJ2-7; weak D call: TRBD2 (5 bases). V lost 6 bases to trimming and J lost 2 bases, with 14 bases between them. The CDR3 consists of 14 residues. The germline V gene encodes CDR1 WSHSY and CDR2 SAAADI. CDR3 protein: CASRSGMTPYEQYF. CDR3 in DNA: TGCGCCAGCAGATCGGGGATGACCCCCTACGAGCAGTACTTC.

The J gene is TRBJ1-2, the V gene TRBV6-4, with TRBD1 as a possible D gene (6 bases). Trimming pared 0 bases from V and 7 bases from J, leaving 12 bases between. CDR1 is MRHNA, CDR2 SNTAGT, per germline. The CDR3 is 14 residues long. The CDR3 loop reads CASSDSSGVGGYTF. CDR3 DNA sequence: TGTGCCAGCAGTGACTCATCAGGGGTCGGTGGCTACACCTTC.

This chain uses TRBV5-1 with TRBJ1-1, with D tentatively TRBD1 (6 bases). V gave up 4 bases and J gave up 8 bases, with 21 bases separating them. Per the germline V gene, CDR1 is SGHRS and CDR2 is YFSETQ. CDR3 length: 15 residues. This CDR3 reads CASSLPPGQPAEAFF. For the CDR3, the DNA is TGCGCCAGCAGCCTCCCCCCGGGACAACCGGCCGAAGCTTTCTTT.

V usage is TRBV5-8 and J usage is TRBJ2-3, with D perhaps matching TRBD2 (5 bases). The CDR3 spans 12 residues. Germline CDR1 and CDR2: SGHTS and YDEGEE. V lost 4 bases to trimming and J lost 5 bases, with 8 bases between them. The CDR3, as DNA: TGTGCCAGCAGCCCGGGGAGAGATACGCAGTATTTT. Its translation is CASSPGRDTQYF.

The chain uses TRBV12-3 or TRBV12-4 and TRBJ2-5; 7 nucleotides align to TRBD1. This CDR3 spans 13 amino acids. With 10 bases clipped from V and 0 bases from J, the junction kept 5 bases outside the gene matches. Here the CDR3 reads CAISGQYQETQYF. The CDR3 bases are TGTGCCATTTCGGGACAGTACCAAGAGACCCAGTACTTC.

V usage is TRBV25-1 and J usage is TRBJ2-1, with 10 bases aligning to TRBD1. CDR3 length equals 14 residues. CDR1 is MGHDK, CDR2 SYGVNS, per germline. V gave up 1 base and J gave up 7 bases; unmatched junction bases: 1. The CDR3, as DNA: TGTGCCAGCAGTGAATTGGACAGGGGGAATGAGCAGTTCTTC. Amino acid sequence: CASSELDRGNEQFF.

The chain joins TRBV7-6 to TRBJ2-7; D is undetermined. The CDR3 sequence is 16 residues long. Trimming took 0 bases from V and 2 from J, leaving 14 bases between them. CDR1 and CDR2 from the germline V gene are SGHVS and FNYEAQ. The CDR3 here is CASSLASWQVPYEQYF. DNA for the CDR3: TGTGCCAGCAGCTTAGCAAGCTGGCAGGTTCCCTACGAGCAGTACTTC.

The chain joins TRBV19 to TRBJ1-4; tentative D call: TRBD1 (5 bases). Germline V gives CDR1 LNHDA, CDR2 SQIVND (reference sequence). This CDR3 is 14 amino acids long. Trimming took off 1 base at V and 8 bases at J, with 11 bases between the two ends. The CDR3 sequence: CASSIGWGREKLFF. The DNA of the CDR3 is TGTGCCAGTAGTATAGGCTGGGGCCGGGAAAAACTGTTTTTT.

The gene calls are TRBV6-1 and TRBJ2-7; tentatively, D is TRBD1 (6 bases). The CDR3 has 13 amino acids. Germline V gene data show CDR1 as MNHNS and CDR2 as SASEGT. Between the trimmed V and J ends, which lost 2 bases and 5 bases, there was a span of 10 bases. This CDR3 reads CASSERSGDEQYF. The DNA of the CDR3 is TGTGCCAGCAGTGAACGTTCAGGGGACGAGCAGTACTTC.

V usage is TRBV19 and J usage is TRBJ1-3; tentatively, D is TRBD1 (5 bases). This CDR3 is 17 amino acids long. Germline CDR1 LNHDA, CDR2 SQIVND (reference sequence). The germline V and J ends were trimmed by 5 bases and 0 bases, with 17 bases remaining between them. CDR3 sequence reads: CASSAGGASLSGNTIYF. The DNA for the CDR3 is TGTGCCAGTAGTGCCGGGGGAGCCTCCCTCTCTGGAAACACCATATATTTT.

This chain uses TRBV30 with TRBJ1-1; D remains unclear. Germline loops: CDR1 GTSNPN, CDR2 SVGIG (reference sequence). The CDR3 sequence is 18 residues long. Deletions cut 4 bases from V and 3 bases from J, with 27 bases between. Written as DNA, the CDR3 is TGTGCCTGGACCTTTTCCACCCGGATTCTAAAGAGGTACACTGAAGCTTTCTTT. Translated, it gives CAWTFSTRILKRYTEAFF.

The chain carries TRBV10-3 and TRBJ1-2; perhaps TRBD1 as D (6 bases). Between the trimmed V and J ends, which lost 8 bases and 8 bases, there was a span of 15 bases. From germline, CDR1 is ENHRY and CDR2 SYGVKD. This CDR3 has 12 amino acids. The CDR3 region is CAIYPGQGGYTF. DNA for the CDR3: TGTGCCATCTATCCGGGACAAGGGGGCTACACCTTC.

The chain is built from TRBV4-3 and TRBJ2-5; TRBD1 aligns across 7 bases. Germline-derived CDR1 and CDR2 are LGHNA and YSLEER. With V trimmed by 1 base and J by 2 bases, 10 bases remained unmatched. The CDR3 extends over 17 amino acids. CDR3 in DNA: TGCGCCAGCAGCCAAGGGCCGCACAGGGGTCGGCAAGAGACCCAGTACTTC. Its protein product is CASSQGPHRGRQETQYF.

In regard to this clone: The sample has other DNA sequences that encode this CDR3 too. The chain has TRBV4-2 and TRBJ2-7, with D possibly matching TRBD2 (6 bases). The germline CDR1 and CDR2 sequences are LGHNA and YNFKEQ. CDR3 length: 14 amino acids. The V end was cut by 0 bases, the J end by 2 bases, with 8 bases between. The DNA of the CDR3 is TGTGCCAGCAGCCAAGATGGCGGGGCCTACGAGCAGTACTTC. Translation: CASSQDGGAYEQYF.

The chain couples TRBV3-1 (or the pseudogene TRBV3-2) to TRBJ2-4, with TRBD1 identical over 9 bases. The V segment lost 6 bases and the J segment 7 bases; nucleotides outside the gene matches: 7. There are 14 residues in the CDR3. From germline, CDR1 is LGHDT and CDR2 YNNKEL (reference sequence). The CDR3 here is CASRGQGGRNIQYF. For the CDR3, the DNA is TGTGCCAGCAGGGGACAGGGCGGTCGGAACATTCAGTACTTC.

The V gene is TRBV7-9, the J gene TRBJ2-7, with 13 positions matching TRBD2. Germline CDR1 SEHNR, CDR2 FQNEAQ (reference sequence). The ends lost 3 bases at V and 1 base at J; junction bases unmatched: 3. The CDR3 contains 16 residues. The chain's CDR3 is CASSFGLAGDSYEQYF. CDR3 in DNA: TGTGCCAGCAGCTTTGGACTAGCGGGGGATTCCTACGAGCAGTACTTC.

The J gene is TRBJ1-5, the V gene TRBV2; 8 bases line up with TRBD1. Trimming took 5 bases from V and 1 from J; bases not matched to a gene: 4. From germline, CDR1 is SNHLY and CDR2 FYNNEI. The CDR3 runs to 15 residues. In nucleotides, the CDR3 is TGTGCCAGCAGTAACGACAGGGGAAGCAATCAGCCCCAGCATTTT. Encoded protein: CASSNDRGSNQPQHF.

The CDR3 DNA sequence: TGTGCCAGCTCACCAAGGGTCCCGCCAGGGGCGGATAATTCACCCCTCCACTTT. Protein sequence: CASSPRVPPGADNSPLHF. This chain uses TRBV18 with TRBJ1-6, with a weak D call TRBD1 (6 bases). V lost 2 bases to trimming and J lost 5 bases, with 19 bases between them. The germline CDR1 and CDR2 sequences are KGHSH and LQKENI. This CDR3 spans 18 amino acids.

The V call is TRBV7-9, the J call TRBJ1-5; D not certain. V was trimmed by 4 bases and J by 1 base, leaving 11 bases between them. This CDR3 is 15 amino acids long. Germline V CDR1 and CDR2: SEHNR, FQNEAQ (reference sequence). This CDR3 is CASSSTFKSNQPQHF. The CDR3 coding sequence is TGTGCCAGCAGCTCGACTTTTAAAAGCAATCAGCCCCAGCATTTT.

The chain recombines TRBV5-1 with TRBJ2-7, with D perhaps matching TRBD2 (5 bases). Germline values: CDR1 SGHRS, CDR2 YFSETQ. CDR3 length equals 13 residues. Trimming removed 3 bases from V and 4 bases from J, with 11 bases in between. The CDR3 DNA follows: TGCGCCAGCAGCTCCGAGGGAAATTACGAGCAGTACTTC. This encodes CASSSEGNYEQYF.

The chain links TRBV6-5 to TRBJ1-1; TRBD1 matches at 7 bases. After removal of 6 bases from V and 3 bases from J, the junction contained 10 bases not matched to a gene. CDR3 length equals 15 residues. Germline values: CDR1 MNHEY, CDR2 SVGAGI. The CDR3 region has the DNA TGTGCCAGCAGAAGTGGGACAGCCGACGACACTGAAGCTTTCTTT. This gives the protein CASRSGTADDTEAFF.

This chain connects TRBV29-1 to TRBJ2-3; D uncertain. Germline CDR1 is SQVTM and CDR2 is ANQGSEA. Between the trimmed V and J ends, which lost 5 bases and 5 bases, there was a span of 17 bases. CDR3 size: 14 residues. The CDR3 DNA reads TGCAGCGTTTTCTCACCCACCTACAGAGATACGCAGTATTTT. Its protein product is CSVFSPTYRDTQYF.

The chain carries TRBV9 and TRBJ2-1; 10 nucleotides line up with TRBD2. CDR3 size: 16 residues. The germline gives CDR1 SGDLS, CDR2 YYNGEE. The junction had 4 bases not matched to a gene; V was cut back by 1 base and J by 3 bases. CDR3 loop: CASSVTERGGYNEQFF. As DNA, the CDR3 is TGTGCCAGCAGCGTAACGGAGCGGGGGGGCTACAATGAGCAGTTCTTC.

The gene calls are TRBV12-5 and TRBJ2-7; possibly TRBD2 for D (6 bases). Germline V gene data show CDR1 as LGHNT and CDR2 as FRNRAP. This CDR3 is 18 amino acids long. Trimming took 3 bases from V and 5 from J, leaving 26 bases between them. For the CDR3, the DNA is TGTGCTAGTGGTTTCCCCCTCGCCCCCGGACTACCCTTCCACGAGCAGTACTTC. Translated: CASGFPLAPGLPFHEQYF.

The chain recombines TRBV7-9 with TRBJ1-6, with 10 nucleotides matching TRBD1. The CDR3 covers 15 residues. V trimming: 5 bases; J trimming: 16 bases; junction bases outside the gene matches: 14. The germline V gene encodes CDR1 SEHNR and CDR2 FQNEAQ (reference sequence). The CDR3 sequence is CASSLPGQGLVRLHF. The CDR3 DNA sequence: TGTGCCAGCAGCCTTCCGGGACAGGGGTTAGTGCGTCTCCACTTT. The full variable domain, its missing parts supplied by reference TRBV7-9 and TRBJ1-6, is DTGVSQNPRHKITKRGQNVTFRCDPISEHNRLYWYRQTLGQGPEFLTYFQNEAQLEKSRLLSDRFSAERPKGSFSTLEIQRTEQGDSAMYLCASSLPGQGLVRLHFGNGTRLTVT.